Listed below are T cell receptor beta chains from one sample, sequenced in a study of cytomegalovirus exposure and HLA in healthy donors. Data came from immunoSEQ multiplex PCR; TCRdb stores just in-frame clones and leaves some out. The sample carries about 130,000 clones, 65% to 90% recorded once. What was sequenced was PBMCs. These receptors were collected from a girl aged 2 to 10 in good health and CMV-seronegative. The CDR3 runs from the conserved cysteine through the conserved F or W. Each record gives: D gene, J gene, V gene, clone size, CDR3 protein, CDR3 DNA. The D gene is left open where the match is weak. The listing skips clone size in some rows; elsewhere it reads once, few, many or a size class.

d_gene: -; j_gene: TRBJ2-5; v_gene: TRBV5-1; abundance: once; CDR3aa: CASSFYREETQYF; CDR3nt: TGCGCCAGCAGCTTTTATCGGGAAGAGACCCAGTACTTC
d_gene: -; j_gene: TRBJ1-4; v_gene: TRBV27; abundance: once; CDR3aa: CASSLGQGGEKLFF; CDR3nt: TGTGCCAGCAGTTTAGGGCAGGGTGGGGAAAAACTGTTTTTT
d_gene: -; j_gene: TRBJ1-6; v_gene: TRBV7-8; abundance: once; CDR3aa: CASSLARTLPGNSPLHF; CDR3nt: TGTGCCAGCAGCTTAGCGAGAACATTGCCGGGAAATTCACCCCTCCACTTT
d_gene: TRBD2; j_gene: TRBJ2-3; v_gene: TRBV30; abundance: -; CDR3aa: CAWSVLRRTSGKQGTQYF; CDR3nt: TGTGCCTGGAGTGTATTACGAAGAACTAGCGGGAAACAGGGTACGCAGTATTTT
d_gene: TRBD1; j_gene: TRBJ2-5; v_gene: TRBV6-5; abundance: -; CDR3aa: CASSYFMTGGRETQYF; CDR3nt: TGTGCCAGCAGTTACTTTATGACAGGGGGCAGAGAGACCCAGTACTTC
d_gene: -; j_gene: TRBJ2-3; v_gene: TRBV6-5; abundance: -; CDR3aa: CASSYGHSRDTQYF; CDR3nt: TGTGCCAGCAGTTACGGGCATTCAAGGGATACGCAGTATTTT
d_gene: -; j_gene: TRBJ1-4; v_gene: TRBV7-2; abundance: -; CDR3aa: CASSLRGGGATNEKLFF; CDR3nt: TGTGCCAGCAGCTTACGTGGGGGGGGCGCAACTAATGAAAAACTGTTTTTT
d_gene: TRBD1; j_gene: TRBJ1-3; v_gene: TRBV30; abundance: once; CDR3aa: CAWSVTGETRRSGNTIYF; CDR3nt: TGTGCCTGGAGTGTGACAGGGGAGACTCGGAGATCTGGAAACACCATATATTTT
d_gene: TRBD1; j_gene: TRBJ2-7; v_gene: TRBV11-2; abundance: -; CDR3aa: CASRNGPGQGIHMQYF; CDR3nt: TGTGCCAGCAGGAACGGTCCGGGACAGGGAATCCATATGCAGTACTTC
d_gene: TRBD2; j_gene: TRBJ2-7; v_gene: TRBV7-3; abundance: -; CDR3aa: CASSPQAGGHEQYF; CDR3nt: TGTGCCAGCAGCCCTCAAGCGGGGGGGCACGAGCAGTACTTC
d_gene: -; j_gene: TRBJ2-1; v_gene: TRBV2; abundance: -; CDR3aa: CASSENPLLARQFF; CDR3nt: TGTGCCAGCAGTGAAAACCCCCTCCTAGCGCGGCAGTTCTTC
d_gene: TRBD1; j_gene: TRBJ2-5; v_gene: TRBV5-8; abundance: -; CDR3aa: CASSHGQGEETQYF; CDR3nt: TGTGCCAGCAGCCATGGACAGGGAGAAGAGACCCAGTACTTC
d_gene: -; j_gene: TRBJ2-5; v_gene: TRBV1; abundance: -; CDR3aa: CTSSQDLNPETQYF; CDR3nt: TGCACCAGCAGCCAAGATCTAAACCCAGAGACCCAGTACTTC
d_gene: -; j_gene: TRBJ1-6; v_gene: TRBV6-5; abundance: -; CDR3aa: CASSQKPHNSPLHF; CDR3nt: TGTGCCAGCAGTCAAAAGCCTCATAATTCACCCCTCCACTTT
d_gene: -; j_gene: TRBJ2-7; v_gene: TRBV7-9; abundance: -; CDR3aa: CASSSGGLYEQYF; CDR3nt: TGTGCCAGCAGCTCTGGGGGCCTCTACGAGCAGTACTTC
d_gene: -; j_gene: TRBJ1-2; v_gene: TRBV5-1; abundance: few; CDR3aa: CASSLPRGNYGYTF; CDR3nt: TGCGCCAGCAGCCTTCCCCGGGGGAACTATGGCTACACCTTC
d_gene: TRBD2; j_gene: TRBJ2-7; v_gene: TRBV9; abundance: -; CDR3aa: CASSISGTSGVEQYF; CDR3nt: TGTGCCAGCAGCATCTCGGGGACTAGCGGGGTCGAGCAGTACTTC
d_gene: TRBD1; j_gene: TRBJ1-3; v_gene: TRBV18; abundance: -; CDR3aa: CASSPSRQGPSGNTIYF; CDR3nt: TGTGCCAGCTCACCCTCTCGACAGGGACCTTCTGGAAACACCATATATTTT
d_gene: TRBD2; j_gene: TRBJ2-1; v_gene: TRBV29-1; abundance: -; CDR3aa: CSVERNLAGGRGDEQFF; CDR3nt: TGCAGCGTTGAACGGAATCTAGCGGGAGGAAGAGGCGATGAGCAGTTCTTC
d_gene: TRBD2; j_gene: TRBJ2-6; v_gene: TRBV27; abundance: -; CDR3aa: CASTKLAGDGANVLTF; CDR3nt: TGTGCCAGCACGAAACTAGCGGGAGATGGGGCCAACGTCCTGACTTTC
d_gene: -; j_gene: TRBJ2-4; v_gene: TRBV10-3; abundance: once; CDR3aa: CAISESALAKNIQYF; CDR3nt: TGTGCCATCAGTGAGTCTGCGTTAGCCAAAAACATTCAGTACTTC
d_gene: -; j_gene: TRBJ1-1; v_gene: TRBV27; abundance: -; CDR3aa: CASSFFGGHTEAFF; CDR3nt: TGTGCCAGCAGTTTTTTCGGAGGCCACACTGAAGCTTTCTTT
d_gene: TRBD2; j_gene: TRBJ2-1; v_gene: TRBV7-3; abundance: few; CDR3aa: CASSFSGVYNEQFF; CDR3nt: TGTGCCAGCAGCTTCAGCGGGGTTTACAATGAGCAGTTCTTC
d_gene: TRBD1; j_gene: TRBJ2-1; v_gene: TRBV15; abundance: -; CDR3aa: CATSRDLGGVNFPGQGGEQFF; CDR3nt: TGTGCCACCAGCAGAGATCTCGGTGGGGTGAATTTTCCGGGACAGGGGGGTGAGCAGTTCTTC
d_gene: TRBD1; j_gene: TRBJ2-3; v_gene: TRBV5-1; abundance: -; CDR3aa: CASSFGQGADTQYF; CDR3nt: TGCGCCAGCAGCTTCGGACAGGGAGCGGATACGCAGTATTTT